The subject of this entry is one T cell receptor (beta chain). Its target is not known. TCRdb's copy holds only in-frame clones and misses some; the assay was immunoSEQ multiplex PCR. This table has 30,000 or so clones, roughly 86% appearing once. This entry belongs to a study of lymphopenia after photon versus proton radiotherapy. Study-wide results and limits: After the lymphocyte nadir, photon-treated repertoires showed oligoclonal expansion, especially of CD8+ Temra cells. Under photons, naive T cells and diversity fell while effector/memory populations rose. In patients who died, overall survival fell as post-nadir TCR diversity dropped more. Authors raise, but do not show, better survival with proton therapy.

In germline, CDR1 is MGHDK, CDR2 SYGVNS. CDR3 size: 14 residues. Trimming cost V 4 bases and J 9 bases, with 16 bases left between them. The sample consisted of peripheral blood, taken from a patient treated with proton-based radiotherapy. The receptor's source is a woman in her fifties or sixties with cholangiocarcinoma. Some clones in this sample may be carry-over from other donors' samples. The rearrangement joins TRBV25-1 to TRBJ2-1; the D is unclear. CDR3 DNA sequence: TGTGCCAGCAGTGTCTCCGGGTTACCGTTTGAGCAGTTCTTC. This translates into CASSVSGLPFEQFF. Full variable domain (outside the CDR3, taken from reference TRBV25-1 and TRBJ2-1): EADIYQTPRYLVIGTGKKITLECSQTMGHDKMYWYQQDPGMELHLIHYSYGVNSTEKGDLSSESTVSRIRTEHFPLTLESARPSHTSQYLCASSVSGLPFEQFFGPGTRLTVL.